This entry lists 15 T cell receptor beta chains sequenced from one sample in a study of blood T cell repertoires in COVID-19. Assay used: immunoSEQ multiplex PCR; TCRdb lists only in-frame clones, some missing. The repertoire has approximately 94,000 clones, around 90% of them found once; the top ten carry about 5%. Sequencing was done on a sample of peripheral blood. The receptors originated from a woman aged 80 or older with active COVID-19.

Only one count was recorded for this clone. At the DNA level, this CDR3 is encoded by other sequences in the same sample as well. The rearrangement links TRBV28 to TRBJ1-5, with TRBD1 matching over 7 bases. Germline CDR1 is MDHEN and CDR2 is SYDVKM. The CDR3 is 14 residues long. J was trimmed by 1 base and V by 5 bases; bases with no gene match: 2. CDR3 loop: CASSQGGSNQPQHF. The CDR3 DNA reads TGTGCCAGCAGTCAGGGGGGAAGCAATCAGCCCCAGCATTTT.

J is TRBJ2-1 and V is TRBV18; 10 nucleotides match TRBD1. This CDR3 contains 19 residues. Trimming took 2 bases from V and 2 from J; bases not matched to a gene: 12. Germline-derived CDR1 and CDR2 are KGHSH and LQKENI. The DNA for the CDR3 is TGTGCCAGCTCACCATTGGGGACAGGGGCCGGGAGCGCCTACAATGAGCAGTTCTTC. It translates to CASSPLGTGAGSAYNEQFF. The full variable domain, completed using reference TRBV18 and TRBJ2-1, is NAGVMQNPRHLVRRRGQEARLRCSPMKGHSHVYWYRQLPEEGLKFMVYLQKENIIDESGMPKERFSAEFPKEGPSILRIQQVVRGDSAAYFCASSPLGTGAGSAYNEQFFGPGTRLTVL.

J is TRBJ1-2 and V is TRBV7-2; no clear D. From germline, CDR1 is SGHTA and CDR2 FQGNSA. This CDR3 contains 14 residues. Trimming pared 5 bases from V and 2 bases from J, leaving 12 bases between. In DNA form, the CDR3 reads TGTGCCAGCAGCCCCGCAAGCGAGAACTATGGCTACACCTTC. It translates to CASSPASENYGYTF.

The V call is TRBV19, the J call TRBJ2-3, with 12 bases aligning to TRBD2. This CDR3 has 15 amino acids. Germline values: CDR1 LNHDA, CDR2 SQIVND (reference sequence). With V trimmed by 4 bases and J by 2 bases, 1 base remained unmatched. Written as DNA, the CDR3 is TGTGCCAGTAGTAGACTAGCGGGAGTCACAGATACGCAGTATTTT. Protein product: CASSRLAGVTDTQYF.

The gene calls are TRBV6-5 and TRBJ2-7; 11 bases fit TRBD1. CDR3 length: 14 residues. Germline trimming cut 7 bases from V and 3 bases from J; bases unmatched to any gene: 5. CDR1 and CDR2 from the germline V gene are MNHEY and SVGAGI. CDR3: CASIKGTGGYEQYF. CDR3 sequence (DNA): TGTGCCAGCATCAAGGGGACAGGGGGCTACGAGCAGTACTTC.

The chain couples TRBV15 to TRBJ2-1; a possible D gene is TRBD2 (7 bases). In germline, CDR1 is LNHNV, CDR2 YYDKDF (reference sequence). V shed 3 bases and J shed 4 bases, with 31 bases lying between them. The CDR3 length is 21 residues. CDR3 sequence: CATSSPINASGNKGGYNEQFF. Here the CDR3 DNA reads TGTGCCACCAGCAGCCCCATAAACGCTAGCGGAAATAAAGGGGGTTACAATGAGCAGTTCTTC.

The rearrangement uses TRBV28 and TRBJ2-1, with D perhaps TRBD1 (5 bases). Trimming stripped 8 bases from V and 0 bases from J, with 11 bases between. The CDR3 is 14 residues long. Germline CDR1 MDHEN, CDR2 SYDVKM. The CDR3: CASLGLSSYNEQFF. For the CDR3, the DNA is TGTGCCAGCCTGGGGCTCTCCTCCTACAATGAGCAGTTCTTC.

The genes are TRBV9 and TRBJ2-3, with TRBD2 matching 7 bases. Germline CDR1 is SGDLS and CDR2 is YYNGEE. The CDR3 runs to 16 residues. Trimming took 0 bases from V and 0 from J; bases not matched to a gene: 4. The CDR3 nucleotides are TGTGCCAGCAGCGTAGGCGGGAGCCTGAGCACAGATACGCAGTATTTT. It translates to CASSVGGSLSTDTQYF.

The chain links TRBV6-2 or TRBV6-3 to TRBJ2-3, with TRBD2 matching 8 bases. CDR1 is MNHEY and CDR2 is SVGEGT in the germline V gene. CDR3 length equals 15 residues. Losses at the gene ends were 5 bases for V and 1 base for J; bases not matched to a gene: 5. Here the CDR3 DNA reads TGTGCCAGCAGTCACAACGGGAGGGGCACAGATACGCAGTATTTT. This translates into CASSHNGRGTDTQYF.

The chain employs TRBV29-1 and TRBJ1-2; 11 positions match TRBD1. This CDR3 has 12 amino acids. Trimming took 6 bases from V and 4 from J; bases not matched to a gene: 1. CDR1 is SQVTM and CDR2 is ANQGSEA in the germline V gene. CDR3 protein: CSVGTGGYGYTF. CDR3 sequence (DNA): TGCAGCGTGGGGACAGGGGGCTATGGCTACACCTTC.

This chain joins TRBV12-3 or TRBV12-4 and TRBJ2-3; TRBD2 matches 8 bases. V shed 5 bases and J 6 bases; nucleotides not matched to a gene: 1. This CDR3 comprises 12 residues. DNA of the CDR3: TGTGCCAGCAGTGGCGGGAGGGATACGCAGTATTTT. It translates to CASSGGRDTQYF.

The V call is TRBV11-3, the J call TRBJ1-2; 7 nucleotides line up with TRBD1. Germline V gene data show CDR1 as SGHNT and CDR2 as YENEEA. This CDR3 comprises 17 residues. The trim removed 8 bases at V and 8 bases at J, leaving 23 bases unmatched. The CDR3 region has the DNA TGTGCCAGCCGACCAACGGGACAGTGTGTCCTATTTGACGGCTACACCTTC. As protein: CASRPTGQCVLFDGYTF.

This chain connects TRBV6-5 to TRBJ2-3; 10 bases are shared with TRBD2. V was pared by 6 bases and J by 5 bases, with 5 bases of the junction left unmatched. Per germline, CDR1 MNHEY and CDR2 SVGAGI. The CDR3 consists of 14 residues. Here the CDR3 reads CASRLAGGGDTQYF. Here the CDR3 DNA reads TGTGCCAGCAGATTAGCGGGAGGCGGAGATACGCAGTATTTT.

The V and J genes are TRBV5-1 and TRBJ2-7; a possible D gene is TRBD2 (6 bases). The CDR3 has 15 amino acids. Germline CDR1 is SGHRS and CDR2 is YFSETQ. Trimming took 0 bases from V and 2 from J, leaving 12 bases between them. This CDR3 reads CASSLEGAGTYEQYF. In nucleotides, the CDR3 is TGCGCCAGCAGCTTGGAAGGTGCGGGGACCTACGAGCAGTACTTC. Full variable domain (missing parts from reference TRBV5-1 and TRBJ2-7): KAGVTQTPRYLIKTRGQQVTLSCSPISGHRSVSWYQQTPGQGLQFLFEYFSETQRNKGNFPGRFSGRQFSNSRSEMNVSTLELGDSALYLCASSLEGAGTYEQYFGPGTRLTVT.

This clone appeared many times. The rearrangement links TRBV5-4 to TRBJ2-7; possible D gene TRBD1, 6 bases. V lost 4 bases, J lost 3 bases, and 17 bases lay in between. This CDR3 has 15 residues. Germline CDR1 is SGHNT and CDR2 is YYREEE (reference sequence). This CDR3 is CASSTGPNEGYEQYF. The CDR3 DNA is TGTGCCAGCAGCACAGGGCCTAATGAGGGCTACGAGCAGTACTTC.